This T cell receptor beta chain was identified in a study of monozygotic twins with inflammatory bowel disease. Findings of the study overall: There was no support for any single strong signal or clonotype associated with IBD. Possibly because of limited power, concordant and discordant twins showed no difference in repertoire similarity.

A remark on this clonotype: Its antigen is undetermined.

TCRdb re-called the 5' RACE reads; every CDR3 protein appears as one record, without DNA. The repertoire table contains 400,000 to 500,000 distinct CDR3 sequences. This CDR3 contains 14 residues. Germline V lookup: CDR1 LGHNA, CDR2 YSLEER. The source of this sequence is a human donor with ulcerative colitis or Crohn's disease, or a healthy co-twin of an affected twin (not recorded which). V usage is TRBV4-3 and J usage is TRBJ2-3; TCRdb's D call of TRBD2 is untestable without DNA. Sequenced input: blood. CDR3 in amino acids: CASSQLGREDTQYF.